The 19 T cell receptor beta chains listed next were all sequenced from one sample in a study of neoadjuvant nivolumab and ipilimumab in lung cancer. The assay was immunoSEQ multiplex PCR, and TCRdb's table has in-frame clones only and misses some. Among approximately 40,000 clones, 89% were seen once, and the ten largest hold 3.3%. The specimen was peripheral blood, collected before neoadjuvant nivolumab, alone or with ipilimumab. These receptors were obtained from an adult with non-small cell lung cancer.

The chain recombines TRBV5-1 with TRBJ2-3, with no clear D. Trimming cost V 0 bases and J 2 bases, with 7 bases left between them. Looked up from germline, CDR1 is SGHRS and CDR2 is YFSETQ. This CDR3 spans 14 amino acids. The CDR3 DNA is TGCGCCAGCAGCTTGGGTGAAGTCACAGATACGCAGTATTTT. This codes for CASSLGEVTDTQYF.

The chain joins TRBV5-6 to TRBJ1-1; D possibly corresponds to TRBD1 (5 bases). This CDR3 contains 14 residues. Germline assignment: CDR1 SGHDT and CDR2 YYEEEE. V lost 3 bases and J lost 3, with 12 bases in between. CDR3 nucleotides: TGTGCCAGCAGCTGGGGCTCGGGGGACACTGAAGCTTTCTTT. Encoded protein: CASSWGSGDTEAFF.

The V and J genes are TRBV7-9 and TRBJ1-2, with D possibly TRBD1 on 5 matching bases. The CDR3 consists of 16 residues. Per the germline V gene, CDR1 is SEHNR and CDR2 is FQNEAQ (reference sequence). The V and J ends lost 4 bases and 1 base respectively, with 16 bases between them. Written as DNA, the CDR3 is TGTGCCAGCAGCTCTAGTGGGGACGGGATTAACTATGGCTACACCTTC. Its translation is CASSSSGDGINYGYTF.

This chain uses TRBV6-5 with TRBJ2-7; no definite D call. The CDR3 loop spans 14 amino acids. V was trimmed by 2 bases and J by 6 bases, leaving 14 bases between them. Germline V CDR1 and CDR2: MNHEY, SVGAGI. The DNA for the CDR3 is TGTGCCAGCAGTTACCGGGTAGGGATCGGCGAGCAGTACTTC. It yields the protein CASSYRVGIGEQYF.

The gene calls are TRBV27 and TRBJ2-7, with D unclear. Germline lookup yields CDR1 MNHEY and CDR2 SMNVEV (reference sequence). The CDR3 consists of 14 residues. V shed 5 bases and J shed 0 bases, with 11 bases lying between them. The CDR3 sequence: CASSPRTVSYEQYF. The CDR3 nucleotides read TGTGCCAGCAGTCCCCGGACGGTCTCCTACGAGCAGTACTTC.

V and J are TRBV18 and TRBJ2-3; TRBD1 matches 8 bases. The germline CDR1 and CDR2 sequences are KGHSH and LQKENI. The CDR3 sequence is 15 residues long. J lost 0 bases, V lost 3 bases, and 2 bases had no gene match. Here the CDR3 reads CASSPGQASTDTQYF. Here the CDR3 DNA reads TGTGCCAGCTCACCGGGACAGGCGAGCACAGATACGCAGTATTTT. Complete variable domain (other parts from reference TRBV18 and TRBJ2-3): NAGVMQNPRHLVRRRGQEARLRCSPMKGHSHVYWYRQLPEEGLKFMVYLQKENIIDESGMPKERFSAEFPKEGPSILRIQQVVRGDSAAYFCASSPGQASTDTQYFGPGTRLTVL.

The rearrangement uses TRBV7-8 and TRBJ2-3, with 9 bases matching TRBD2. CDR3 length: 14 amino acids. Germline CDR1 reads SGHVS; CDR2 reads FQNEAQ. V shed 3 bases and J 6 bases; nucleotides not matched to a gene: 4. CDR3 in amino acids: CASSFSGSGDTQYF. In DNA, the CDR3 is TGTGCCAGCAGCTTTAGCGGGAGCGGGGATACGCAGTATTTT.

J is TRBJ2-3 and V is TRBV4-1; 9 nucleotides match TRBD1. This CDR3 region has 15 residues. V lost 1 base to trimming and J lost 3 bases; unmatched junction nucleotides: 2. Germline values: CDR1 MGHRA, CDR2 YSYEKL. The CDR3 protein is CASSQGDRETDTQYF. CDR3 sequence (DNA): TGCGCCAGCAGCCAAGGGGACAGGGAAACAGATACGCAGTATTTT.

The V and J genes are TRBV7-3 and TRBJ1-2; D unresolved. Trimming pared 1 base from V and 7 bases from J, leaving 10 bases between. The CDR3 length is 13 residues. CDR1 is SGHTA, CDR2 FQGTGA, per germline. Written as DNA, the CDR3 is TGTGCCAGCAGCTTAAGTGGTGGGTTTGGCTACACCTTC. Amino acids: CASSLSGGFGYTF.

The rearrangement joins TRBV6-1 to TRBJ2-1; a weak D match, TRBD2 (6 bases). Looked up from germline, CDR1 is MNHNS and CDR2 is SASEGT. The CDR3 consists of 15 residues. V was pared by 4 bases and J by 4 bases, with 14 bases between. CDR3 loop: CASSVSRGSYNEQFF. The DNA for the CDR3 is TGTGCCAGCAGTGTATCGCGGGGATCTTACAATGAGCAGTTCTTC.

This chain uses TRBV11-2 with TRBJ1-1; the match to TRBD1 covers 8 bases. The ends lost 4 bases at V and 3 bases at J; junction bases unmatched: 1. CDR3 length: 13 residues. Per the germline V gene, CDR1 is SGHAT and CDR2 is FQNNGV. The CDR3: CASSSQGDTEAFF. The CDR3 DNA follows: TGTGCCAGCAGCTCACAGGGGGACACTGAAGCTTTCTTT.

The V gene is TRBV5-6, the J gene TRBJ2-3; D is undetermined. Trimming stripped 4 bases from V and 4 bases from J, with 16 bases between. Germline values: CDR1 SGHDT, CDR2 YYEEEE. CDR3 length: 15 residues. CDR3 in amino acids: CASSVVDVSADTQYF. CDR3 bases: TGTGCCAGCAGCGTTGTTGATGTGTCGGCAGATACGCAGTATTTT.

This clone came up a few times. The chain carries TRBV19 and TRBJ1-2; D call uncertain. Deletions cut 10 bases from V and 4 bases from J, with 13 bases between. Germline values: CDR1 LNHDA, CDR2 SQIVND (reference sequence). CDR3 size: 12 residues. The CDR3 sequence is CAIGSPLYGYTF. The CDR3 region has the DNA TGTGCCATTGGATCACCGCTCTATGGCTACACCTTC.

V and J are TRBV30 and TRBJ2-7, with 8 nucleotides matching TRBD2. The length of the CDR3 is 16 residues. The V gene's germline CDR1 is GTSNPN and CDR2 SVGIG (reference sequence). Losses at the gene ends were 0 bases for V and 0 bases for J; bases not matched to a gene: 7. The CDR3 coding sequence is TGTGCCTGGAGTGTCAGTCCTAGCGGGTTCTCCTACGAGCAGTACTTC. Its protein product is CAWSVSPSGFSYEQYF.

The rearrangement uses TRBV6-9 and TRBJ2-3; D perhaps matches TRBD2 (6 bases). With 2 bases removed from V and 0 bases from J, the gap between germline ends came to 21 bases. The CDR3 contains 19 residues. Germline CDR1 reads MNHGY; CDR2 reads SVAAGI. The chain's CDR3 is CASSYPGTPGTESTDTQYF. The CDR3 region has the DNA TGTGCCAGCAGTTATCCGGGCACTCCTGGGACTGAGAGCACAGATACGCAGTATTTT.

The chain carries TRBV7-9 and TRBJ1-3; D is possibly TRBD1 (5 bases). The CDR3 loop spans 15 amino acids. V was clipped by 7 bases and J by 0 bases, with 13 bases between them. Germline CDR1 reads SEHNR; CDR2 reads FQNEAQ (reference sequence). CDR3 bases: TGTGCCAGCAAACCCTTCGGGGGCTCTGGAAACACCATATATTTT. It translates to CASKPFGGSGNTIYF.

The chain is built from TRBV7-9 and TRBJ2-1; tentatively, D is TRBD2 (5 bases). Trimming shortened V by 4 bases and J by 9 bases, and 16 bases separated the two germline ends. Germline lookup yields CDR1 SEHNR and CDR2 FQNEAQ (reference sequence). This CDR3 region has 14 residues. Here the CDR3 DNA reads TGTGCCAGCAGCTCATTCGAGGGAGTTGGTGAGCAGTTCTTC. Its protein is CASSSFEGVGEQFF.

The chain joins TRBV29-1 to TRBJ2-7; D is possibly TRBD1 (6 bases). CDR1 is SQVTM, CDR2 ANQGSEA, per germline. The CDR3 sequence is 14 residues long. V lost 6 bases to trimming and J lost 3 bases, with 18 bases between them. The CDR3 loop is CSVEDSVGDYEQYF. The CDR3, as DNA: TGCAGCGTGGAGGACAGCGTGGGAGACTACGAGCAGTACTTC.

The J gene is TRBJ2-7, the V gene TRBV7-2; 7 positions match TRBD2. Looked up from germline, CDR1 is SGHTA and CDR2 is FQGNSA. The ends lost 5 bases at V and 7 bases at J; junction bases unmatched: 11. The CDR3 is made up of 14 amino acids. CDR3 nucleotide sequence: TGTGCCAGCAGCCCGAGCCCGGCGCGGGGGGAGCAGTACTTC. Translation: CASSPSPARGEQYF.